Detailed here is one TCR beta chain. The record originates from a study of T cell changes during pregnancy in multiple sclerosis. Measured with immunoSEQ multiplex PCR; TCRdb has only the in-frame clones, and not every one. The profile shows tens of thousands of clones, just under 95% of them singletons. Here the sequenced sample was peripheral blood, taken in the second trimester of pregnancy. The receptor was isolated from a female donor with multiple sclerosis, enrolled in a pregnancy study.

In DNA, the CDR3 is TGTGCCAGCCTAGACAGGGGCCCGGGGGCGGCGCAGTATTTT. Translation: CASLDRGPGAAQYF. The chain carries TRBV28 and TRBJ2-3; 8 bases agree with TRBD1. The junction had 14 bases not matched to a gene; V was cut back by 8 bases and J by 10 bases. CDR3 length: 14 amino acids. The V gene's germline CDR1 is MDHEN and CDR2 SYDVKM.